Below are 7 T cell receptor beta chains sequenced from a single sample in a study of T cell changes during pregnancy in multiple sclerosis (dated by TCRdb to between 2018 and 2020). The method was the immunoSEQ multiplex PCR assay. TCRdb holds this immuneACCESS table with in-frame rearrangements only. Some clones are missing; in checked studies, unresolved V genes explain under half, and the rest has no known cause. Counted in this sample were tens of thousands of clones; 90% to 95% of them appeared once. The ten largest clones add up to roughly 0.67% of the sample. The sample here was CD4+ T cells from peripheral blood mononuclear cells, taken in the third trimester of pregnancy. The receptors were gathered from a female donor with multiple sclerosis, enrolled in a pregnancy study.

The chain has TRBV7-3 and TRBJ2-1, with 8 positions matching TRBD2. CDR1 is SGHTA, CDR2 FQGTGA, per germline. The J segment lost 5 bases and the V segment lost 1 base, leaving 10 bases of the junction unmatched. The CDR3 loop spans 17 amino acids. This chain's CDR3 is CASSLREGGLGNNEQFF. CDR3 nucleotides: TGTGCCAGCAGCTTAAGGGAGGGGGGACTAGGAAACAATGAGCAGTTCTTC. The complete variable domain, with remaining parts taken from reference TRBV7-3 and TRBJ2-1, reads GAGVSQTPSNKVTEKGKYVELRCDPISGHTALYWYRQSLGQGPEFLIYFQGTGAADDSGLPNDRFFAVRPEGSVSTLKIQRTERGDSAVYLCASSLREGGLGNNEQFFGPGTRLTVL.

In its sample, this clone was seen once. The CDR3 region has the DNA TGTGCCAGCAGCCGACGGGGGGGGCTAAGCACAGATACGCAGTATTTT. It specifies CASSRRGGLSTDTQYF. The chain employs TRBV7-9 and TRBJ2-3; 8 positions match TRBD2. V shed 5 bases and J 0 bases; nucleotides not matched to a gene: 7. The CDR3 sequence is 16 residues long. In germline, CDR1 is SEHNR, CDR2 FQNEAQ (reference sequence).

The rearrangement joins TRBV6-5 to TRBJ2-3; D not resolved. Trimming pared 6 bases from V and 8 bases from J, leaving 9 bases between. The CDR3 sequence is 11 residues long. Germline CDR1 reads MNHEY; CDR2 reads SVGAGI. CDR3 sequence (DNA): TGTGCCAGCAGACAACAAAGTACGCAGTATTTT. It codes for CASRQQSTQYF.

The V and J genes are TRBV21-1 and TRBJ1-2; TRBD1, the table's D call, lacks a check against the DNA. TRBV21-1 is classified as a pseudogene. The CDR3 extends over 18 amino acids. CDR3 nucleotide sequence: TGTGCCAGCAGCAAAAGCGGACCGGGACAGAGAAGAAACTATGGCTACACCTTC. Protein product: CASSKSGPGQRRNYGYTF.

This sequence joins TRBV29-1 and TRBJ2-7; 10 bases are shared with TRBD1. The germline V gene encodes CDR1 SQVTM and CDR2 ANQGSEA. CDR3 length: 15 residues. V shed 4 bases and J 4 bases; nucleotides not matched to a gene: 10. For the CDR3, the DNA is TGCAGCGTTGGCGGGACAGGGGAAATGGCTTACGAGCAGTACTTC. Residues: CSVGGTGEMAYEQYF.

This clone showed up just once. The rearrangement links TRBV5-1 to TRBJ2-7; 9 bases agree with TRBD1. The V gene's germline CDR1 is SGHRS and CDR2 YFSETQ. This CDR3 spans 15 amino acids. With V trimmed by 1 base and J by 5 bases, 7 bases remained unmatched. The CDR3 reads CASSLSRTGVNEQYF. The CDR3 nucleotides read TGCGCCAGCAGCTTGTCCCGGACAGGGGTCAACGAGCAGTACTTC.

The V and J genes are TRBV5-8 and TRBJ1-3; D perhaps matches TRBD1 (5 bases). V lost 5 bases to trimming and J lost 0 bases, with 12 bases between them. Germline V gives CDR1 SGHTS, CDR2 YDEGEE. This CDR3 region has 15 residues. CDR3 residues: CASSRGLRSGNTIYF. CDR3 DNA sequence: TGTGCCAGCAGTCGGGGACTTCGCTCTGGAAACACCATATATTTT.